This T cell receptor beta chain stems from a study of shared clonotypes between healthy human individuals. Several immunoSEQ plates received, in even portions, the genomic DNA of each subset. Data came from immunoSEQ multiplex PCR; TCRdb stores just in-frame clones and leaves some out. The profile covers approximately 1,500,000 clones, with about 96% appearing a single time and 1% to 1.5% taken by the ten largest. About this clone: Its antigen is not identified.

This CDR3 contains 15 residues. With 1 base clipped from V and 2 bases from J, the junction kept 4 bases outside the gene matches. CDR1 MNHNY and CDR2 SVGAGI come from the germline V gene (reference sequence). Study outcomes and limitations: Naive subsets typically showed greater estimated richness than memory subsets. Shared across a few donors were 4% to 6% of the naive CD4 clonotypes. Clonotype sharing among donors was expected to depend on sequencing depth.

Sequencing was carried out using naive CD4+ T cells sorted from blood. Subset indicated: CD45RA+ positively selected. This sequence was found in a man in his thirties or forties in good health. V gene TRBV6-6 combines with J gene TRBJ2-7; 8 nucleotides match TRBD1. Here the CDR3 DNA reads TGTGCCAGCAGTTACTATGGACAGGGCCCCTACGAGCAGTACTTC. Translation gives CASSYYGQGPYEQYF.